One sample yielded the 15 T cell receptor beta chains listed below, sequenced in a study of T-cell memory formation after mild COVID-19. TCRdb reprocessed the 5' RACE reads with MiXCR, giving one entry per CDR3 protein. The table lists a few hundred thousand distinct CDR3 sequences, 15% to 20% of them singletons, with 20% to 25% in the top ten. Input material: PBMCs or a T cell subset sorted from them (not recorded which). The receptors originated from a man aged 18-30 years who had mild COVID-19 (a few samples of this study predate the infection). Cell type and time point are not known.

J is TRBJ1-2 and V is TRBV5-1; 8 bases match TRBD1. The germline V gene encodes CDR1 SGHRS and CDR2 YFSETQ. The CDR3 spans 16 residues. Germline trimming cut 5 bases from V and 7 bases from J; bases unmatched to any gene: 16. The CDR3 reads CASSEYIAGTGSGYTF. The DNA of the CDR3 is TGCGCCAGCAGTGAGTATATTGCCGGGACAGGCTCTGGCTACACCTTC.

This clonotype has a count of ten or more. This chain uses TRBV29-1 with TRBJ2-1; the D call may be TRBD1 or TRBD2 (5 bases each). CDR3 length: 13 amino acids. V lost 7 bases and J 4 bases, leaving 14 bases between the germline ends. Germline V CDR1 and CDR2: SQVTM, ANQGSEA. CDR3 loop: CSAVGTGYNEQFF. The DNA for the CDR3 is TGCAGCGCGGTGGGGACGGGGTACAATGAGCAGTTCTTC.

The chain has TRBV7-9 and TRBJ1-6; maybe TRBD1 (6 bases). Germline V gives CDR1 SEHNR, CDR2 FQNEAQ (reference sequence). This CDR3 has 14 amino acids. With 3 bases removed from V and 7 bases from J, the gap between germline ends came to 10 bases. CDR3 DNA sequence: TGTGCCAGCAGCTTCGGACAGTCCAATTCACCCCTCCACTTT. Translated: CASSFGQSNSPLHF.

This clonotype was detected ten times or more. V gene TRBV20-1 combines with J gene TRBJ2-5; 7 bases line up with TRBD2. CDR3 length: 12 amino acids. The V gene end was trimmed by 3 bases and the J gene end by 5 bases; junction bases not matched to a gene: 3. Germline V gene data show CDR1 as DFQATT and CDR2 as SNEGSKA (reference sequence). The CDR3 protein is CSARAGEETQYF. CDR3 coding DNA: TGCAGTGCTAGGGCGGGGGAGGAGACCCAGTACTTC.

The J gene is TRBJ1-1, the V gene TRBV10-2; TRBD1 matches 7 bases. V was clipped by 6 bases and J by 4 bases; unmatched bases: 8. Germline-derived CDR1 and CDR2 are WSHSY and SAAADI. The CDR3 is 14 amino acids. DNA of the CDR3: TGCGCCAGCAGCAGGGGGGGAGCGGGCACTGAAGCTTTCTTT. Protein: CASSRGGAGTEAFF.

This clonotype was observed a handful of times. The chain carries TRBV5-1 and TRBJ1-2; 7 bases are shared with TRBD1. Germline V gives CDR1 SGHRS, CDR2 YFSETQ. There are 14 residues in the CDR3. With 2 bases clipped from V and 8 bases from J, the junction kept 9 bases outside the gene matches. Written as DNA, the CDR3 is TGCGCCAGCAGCTTACCGGCAGGGGGACGAGGCTACACCTTC. It translates to CASSLPAGGRGYTF.

This clonotype has a count of ten or more. V usage is TRBV11-2 and J usage is TRBJ2-5; 8 nucleotides line up with TRBD2. Germline V gene lookup returns CDR1 SGHAT and CDR2 FQNNGV. The CDR3 consists of 17 residues. The junction had 17 bases not matched to a gene; V was cut back by 6 bases and J by 5 bases. The CDR3 loop is CASSSDGGGLGIETQYF. In DNA, the CDR3 is TGTGCCAGCAGTTCAGATGGCGGGGGGCTTGGGATCGAGACCCAGTACTTC. Filled out from reference TRBV11-2 and TRBJ2-5, the complete variable domain reads EAGVAQSPRYKIIEKRQSVAFWCNPISGHATLYWYQQILGQGPKLLIQFQNNGVVDDSQLPKDRFSAERLKGVDSTLKIQPAKLEDSAVYLCASSSDGGGLGIETQYFGPGTRLLVL.

With respect to this clonotype: Germline is not matched at one junction end, which may reflect a read error. The gene calls are TRBV4-1 and TRBJ2-1, with 9 bases fitting TRBD2. This CDR3 is built from 15 residues. Looked up from germline, CDR1 is MGHRA and CDR2 is YSYEKL. This chain's CDR3 is CASRQGLAGSNEQFF. Here the CDR3 DNA reads TGCGCCAGCAGGCAAGGCCTAGCGGGGTCCAATGAGCAGTTCTTC.

This clonotype was seen only a few times. The chain joins TRBV7-9 to TRBJ1-1, with D perhaps matching TRBD1 (5 bases). From germline, CDR1 is SEHNR and CDR2 FQNEAQ (reference sequence). This CDR3 is 14 amino acids long. Trimming took off 5 bases at V and 4 bases at J, with 14 bases between the two ends. The DNA for the CDR3 is TGTGCCAGCAGCCCTTCCGGGGCAATCACTGAAGCTTTCTTT. This gives the protein CASSPSGAITEAFF. Combining the CDR3 with reference TRBV7-9 and TRBJ1-1 gives the whole variable domain DTGVSQNPRHKITKRGQNVTFRCDPISEHNRLYWYRQTLGQGPEFLTYFQNEAQLEKSRLLSDRFSAERPKGSFSTLEIQRTEQGDSAMYLCASSPSGAITEAFFGQGTRLTVV.

This clonotype was counted a few times. The V call is TRBV5-6, the J call TRBJ2-7; TRBD2 might be the D (6 bases). CDR1 and CDR2 (germline): SGHDT, YYEEEE. V dropped 1 base and J dropped 3 bases, with 8 bases sitting between them. The CDR3 runs to 13 residues. The CDR3 reads CASSLMGGYEQYV. CDR3 coding DNA: TGTGCCAGCAGCTTGATGGGGGGCTACGAGCAGTACGTC.

The chain is built from TRBV12-3 or TRBV12-4 and TRBJ1-2; 9 bases align to TRBD1. The V gene end was trimmed by 7 bases and the J gene end by 8 bases; junction bases not matched to a gene: 14. The CDR3 spans 15 residues. CDR3 protein: CASNKSGQGIRGYTF. In nucleotides, the CDR3 is TGTGCCAGCAACAAATCCGGACAGGGGATTAGGGGCTACACCTTC.

CDR3 sequence reads: CSASASQEETQYF. CDR3 in DNA: TGCAGTGCTAGCGCGAGTCAGGAAGAGACCCAGTACTTC. This chain joins TRBV20-1 and TRBJ2-5; D unresolved. This CDR3 has 13 amino acids. Germline V gene lookup returns CDR1 DFQATT and CDR2 SNEGSKA (reference sequence). Trimming took off 3 bases at V and 3 bases at J, with 11 bases between the two ends.

The chain recombines TRBV7-9 with TRBJ2-7; D might be TRBD1 (5 bases). Trimming removed 4 bases from V and 1 base from J, with 8 bases in between. CDR1 is SEHNR and CDR2 is FQNEAQ in the germline V gene (reference sequence). This CDR3 has 13 amino acids. CDR3 sequence (DNA): TGTGCCAGCAGCTCTTCAGGGTCCTACGAGCAGTACTTC. It encodes CASSSSGSYEQYF.

The chain employs TRBV7-2 and TRBJ2-2; D gene ambiguous. The CDR3 has 16 amino acids. The germline CDR1 and CDR2 sequences are SGHTA and FQGNSA. Trimming took off 0 bases at V and 3 bases at J, with 11 bases between the two ends. The CDR3 nucleotides read TGTGCCAGCAGCTTAGCCGCCTGGGCGGACACCGGGGAGCTGTTTTTT. Encoded protein: CASSLAAWADTGELFF.

The chain joins TRBV11-2 to TRBJ1-1; unclear D gene. There are 12 residues in the CDR3. Germline CDR1 reads SGHAT; CDR2 reads FQNNGV. V was cut by 7 bases and J by 8 bases, with 14 bases left in between. CDR3 loop: CASNTPTGEAFF. In nucleotides, the CDR3 is TGTGCCAGCAACACCCCAACGGGGGAAGCTTTCTTT.